Each of the 17 T cell receptor beta chains below was sequenced from the same sample in a study of cytomegalovirus exposure and HLA in healthy donors. Clones were sequenced by immunoSEQ multiplex PCR, and TCRdb holds only the in-frame ones, with some missing. The data show roughly 330,000 clones, roughly 87% seen once. Sequencing was done on a sample of PBMCs. The receptor source for this set is a woman aged 25 to 39 in good health and CMV-seropositive.

The chain is built from TRBV28 and TRBJ2-1, with 7 bases lining up with TRBD1. Germline lookup yields CDR1 MDHEN and CDR2 SYDVKM. The CDR3 totals 16 residues. The junction had 7 bases not matched to a gene; V was cut back by 4 bases and J by 1 base. The CDR3 region has the DNA TGTGCCAGCAGTTCCCCGGGACAGAGGTCCTACAATGAGCAGTTCTTC. It encodes CASSSPGQRSYNEQFF.

The chain has TRBV27 and TRBJ2-3; D not certain. V was pared by 5 bases and J by 6 bases, with 9 bases between. Looked up from germline, CDR1 is MNHEY and CDR2 is SMNVEV (reference sequence). This CDR3 comprises 12 residues. The CDR3 sequence is CASSMRRDTQYF. CDR3 bases: TGTGCCAGCAGTATGCGAAGGGATACGCAGTATTTT.

The genes are TRBV5-1 and TRBJ1-1; TRBD1 might be the D (5 bases). CDR3 length equals 13 residues. Germline V gene sequence: CDR1 SGHRS, CDR2 YFSETQ. The V end was cut by 4 bases, the J end by 1 base, with 8 bases between. The CDR3 bases are TGCGCCAGCAGCAGGGACCCGAACACTGAAGCTTTCTTT. It specifies CASSRDPNTEAFF.

The chain is built from TRBV6-6 and TRBJ2-1, with D unresolved. Between the trimmed V and J ends, which lost 7 bases and 7 bases, there was a span of 8 bases. The CDR3 is 11 amino acids. Germline CDR1 MNHNY, CDR2 SVGAGI (reference sequence). The CDR3, as DNA: TGTGCCAGCATTATGGGTAATGAGCAGTTCTTC. This gives the protein CASIMGNEQFF.

The rearrangement joins TRBV2 to TRBJ2-2; D may correspond to TRBD1 or TRBD2 (5 bases each). The CDR3 totals 15 residues. Trimming left V 4 bases short and J 5 bases short, with 14 bases between. CDR1 is SNHLY, CDR2 FYNNEI, per germline. The CDR3 DNA is TGTGCCAGCAGTGGCCTATTGGGGGATACCGGGGAGCTGTTTTTT. Its protein is CASSGLLGDTGELFF.

CDR3 DNA: TGTGCCAGCAGCTTGGGAGCGGGAATTGGCACCGGGGAGCTGTTTTTT. Translation gives CASSLGAGIGTGELFF. V and J are TRBV5-4 and TRBJ2-2; 7 bases map to TRBD2. Germline V CDR1 and CDR2: SGHNT, YYREEE (reference sequence). The CDR3 sequence is 16 residues long. The ends lost 0 bases at V and 4 bases at J; junction bases unmatched: 6. The full variable domain, rest sourced from reference TRBV5-4 and TRBJ2-2, is ETGVTQSPTHLIKTRGQQVTLRCSSQSGHNTVSWYQQALGQGPQFIFQYYREEENGRGNFPPRFSGLQFPNYSSELNVNALELDDSALYLCASSLGAGIGTGELFFGEGSRLTVL.

Comment on this clone: The junction and the germline gene differ at one end; a read error may be behind it. The V and J genes are TRBV7-2 and TRBJ1-1; TRBD1 matches 7 bases. The CDR3 has 12 amino acids. The V gene's germline CDR1 is SGHTA and CDR2 FQGNSA. The CDR3 bases are TGTGTCAGCAGCCAGGGGGGGACTGAAGCTTTCTTT. Translating it yields CVSSQGGTEAFF.

The chain joins TRBV18 to TRBJ1-4, with D unresolved. Germline CDR1 KGHSH, CDR2 LQKENI. The ends were cut back, 2 bases at V and 9 bases at J, with 10 bases in the middle. This CDR3 region has 13 residues. CDR3 DNA: TGTGCCAGCTCACCAGGGGATGTTAAAAAACTGTTTTTT. Protein sequence: CASSPGDVKKLFF.

CDR3 protein: CASTTSGRPLSYEQYF. The CDR3 DNA reads as TGTGCCAGCACGACTAGCGGGAGGCCCCTATCCTACGAGCAGTACTTC. This chain connects TRBV5-6 to TRBJ2-7; TRBD2 agrees at 13 bases. Germline-derived CDR1 and CDR2 are SGHDT and YYEEEE. This CDR3 contains 16 residues. The junction had 7 bases not matched to a gene; V was cut back by 6 bases and J by 1 base.

This chain joins TRBV10-3 and TRBJ2-7; unclear D gene. The CDR3 spans 13 residues. CDR1 and CDR2 from the germline V gene are ENHRY and SYGVKD. V was trimmed by 4 bases and J by 4 bases, leaving 11 bases between them. The CDR3 nucleotides are TGTGCCATCAGTGGAGCCGCCAATTACGAGCAGTACTTC. It codes for CAISGAANYEQYF.

The V and J genes are TRBV2 and TRBJ1-4; 8 positions match TRBD1. The germline CDR1 and CDR2 sequences are SNHLY and FYNNEI. The junction had 8 bases not matched to a gene; V was cut back by 6 bases and J by 8 bases. The CDR3 sequence is 14 residues long. The CDR3 sequence: CASRTGTGREKLFF. DNA of the CDR3: TGTGCCAGCAGAACCGGGACAGGCAGGGAAAAACTGTTTTTT.

The V call is TRBV5-1, the J call TRBJ2-1; D not resolved. The CDR3 runs 13 residues. Trimming cost V 1 base and J 4 bases, with 6 bases left between them. Germline V CDR1 and CDR2: SGHRS, YFSETQ. The CDR3 sequence is CASSLSRYNEQFF. CDR3 DNA: TGCGCCAGCAGCTTGTCTCGATACAATGAGCAGTTCTTC.

The CDR3 sequence is CASKEGPINYGYTF. The DNA of the CDR3 is TGTGCCAGTAAAGAGGGGCCGATTAACTATGGCTACACCTTC. This chain uses TRBV19 with TRBJ1-2, with a possible D match to TRBD1 (5 bases). The CDR3 consists of 14 residues. Trimming left V 7 bases short and J 1 base short, with 13 bases between. Germline CDR1 reads LNHDA; CDR2 reads SQIVND (reference sequence). The full variable domain, completed using reference TRBV19 and TRBJ1-2, is DGGITQSPKYLFRKEGQNVTLSCEQNLNHDAMYWYRQDPGQGLRLIYYSQIVNDFQKGDIAEGYSVSREKKESFPLTVTSAQKNPTAFYLCASKEGPINYGYTFGSGTRLTVV.

The rearrangement links TRBV30 to TRBJ1-2; 11 nucleotides line up with TRBD1. The ends lost 4 bases at V and 7 bases at J; junction bases unmatched: 8. Per the germline V gene, CDR1 is GTSNPN and CDR2 is SVGIG (reference sequence). The CDR3 consists of 14 residues. CDR3 amino acids: CAWTPGGTGGGYTF. The CDR3, as DNA: TGTGCCTGGACCCCAGGTGGGACAGGGGGTGGCTACACCTTC.

The chain is built from TRBV6-1 and TRBJ2-7; D not certain. In germline, CDR1 is MNHNS, CDR2 SASEGT. The CDR3 has 14 residues. Trimming stripped 8 bases from V and 2 bases from J, with 16 bases between. This CDR3 is CASEVWTKTYEQYF. DNA of the CDR3: TGTGCCAGCGAGGTTTGGACGAAGACCTACGAGCAGTACTTC.

The genes are TRBV18 and TRBJ2-6, with D perhaps assigned TRBD1 or TRBD2 (7 bases each). The germline V gene encodes CDR1 KGHSH and CDR2 LQKENI. V was trimmed by 3 bases and J by 0 bases, leaving 24 bases between them. This CDR3 comprises 21 residues. As DNA, the CDR3 is TGTGCCAGCTCACCGCTCCACCTGAGACAGGGAGGGGGCTCTGGGGCCAACGTCCTGACTTTC. Encoded protein: CASSPLHLRQGGGSGANVLTF.

The chain recombines TRBV30 with TRBJ1-1; D is undetermined. Germline CDR1 reads GTSNPN; CDR2 reads SVGIG (reference sequence). Trimming removed 8 bases at V and 3 bases at J, with 16 bases between. CDR3 length equals 13 residues. The CDR3 nucleotides read TGTGCCGGAAGCAGTATCGTGTACACTGAAGCTTTCTTT. This gives the protein CAGSSIVYTEAFF.